The clone carrying this T cell receptor beta chain was seen only once. These data belong to a study of cytomegalovirus exposure and HLA in healthy donors. Turning to the study itself: A previous analysis identified 117 million unique TCR beta sequences derived from around 180 million T cells.

Per the germline V gene, CDR1 is SNHLY and CDR2 is FYNNEI. V lost 1 base and J lost 6, with 16 bases in between. This CDR3 comprises 16 residues. The PCR used 60 Vbeta and 13 Jbeta primers. TCRdb keeps only in-frame clones here, not all; method: immunoSEQ multiplex PCR. The sample contains about 180,000 clones, over 80% of which appear only once. Sequencing was carried out using PBMCs. The chain employs TRBV2 and TRBJ1-5, with TRBD1 as a possible D gene (6 bases). This TCR was recovered from a boy aged 2 to 10 in good health and CMV-seronegative. CDR3 DNA: TGTGCCAGCAGTGAAGGGGGGGGCAGGGCGAGTCAGCCCCAGCATTTT. Translation gives CASSEGGGRASQPQHF.